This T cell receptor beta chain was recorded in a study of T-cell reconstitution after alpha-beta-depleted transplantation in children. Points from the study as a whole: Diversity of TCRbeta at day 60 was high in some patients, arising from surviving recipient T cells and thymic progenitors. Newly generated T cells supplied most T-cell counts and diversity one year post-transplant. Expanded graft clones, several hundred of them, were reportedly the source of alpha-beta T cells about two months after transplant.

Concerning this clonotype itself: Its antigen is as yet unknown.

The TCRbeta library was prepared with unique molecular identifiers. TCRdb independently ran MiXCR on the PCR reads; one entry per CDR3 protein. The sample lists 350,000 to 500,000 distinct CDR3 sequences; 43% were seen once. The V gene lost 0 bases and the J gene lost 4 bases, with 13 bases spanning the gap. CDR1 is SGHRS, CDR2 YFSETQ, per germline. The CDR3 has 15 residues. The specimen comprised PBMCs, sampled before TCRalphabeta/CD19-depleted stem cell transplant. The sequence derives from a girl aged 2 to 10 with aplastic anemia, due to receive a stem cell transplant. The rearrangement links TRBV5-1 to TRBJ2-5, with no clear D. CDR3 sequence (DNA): TGCGCCAGCAGCTTGGGCTTTGGAAGCATAGAGACCCAGTACTTC. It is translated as CASSLGFGSIETQYF.